One sample yielded the 15 T cell receptor beta chains listed below, sequenced in a study of blood T cell repertoires in COVID-19. The data were produced by immunoSEQ multiplex PCR, yet TCRdb's version contains in-frame clones alone and is incomplete. The sample yields 130,000 or so clones, 80% to 90% seen once. The sequenced sample was peripheral blood. These receptors were collected from a man in his sixties or seventies with active or convalescent COVID-19.

V and J are TRBV28 and TRBJ1-4, with TRBD1 matching 8 bases. The CDR3 is 14 residues long. Germline values: CDR1 MDHEN, CDR2 SYDVKM. Unmatched junction bases numbered 6, after V lost 5 bases and J lost 7 bases. The CDR3 bases are TGTGCCAGCAGTCTGGACAGGGAAGGTGAAAAACTGTTTTTT. This encodes CASSLDREGEKLFF. The entire variable domain, with the rest obtained from reference TRBV28 and TRBJ1-4, is as follows: DVKVTQSSRYLVKRTGEKVFLECVQDMDHENMFWYRQDPGLGLRLIYFSYDVKMKEKGDIPEGYSVSREKKERFSLILESASTNQTSMYLCASSLDREGEKLFFGSGTQLSVL.

The gene calls are TRBV5-4 and TRBJ2-7; perhaps TRBD2 as D (5 bases). Germline V lookup: CDR1 SGHNT, CDR2 YYREEE (reference sequence). The CDR3 loop spans 15 amino acids. V was pared by 3 bases and J by 0 bases, with 13 bases between. The CDR3 region has the DNA TGTGCCAGCAGCTACGGACGGGGAAGCTCCTACGAGCAGTACTTC. Translation: CASSYGRGSSYEQYF.

The chain employs TRBV18 and TRBJ1-5, with D maybe TRBD1 (5 bases). The V gene lost 4 bases and the J gene lost 1 base, with 11 bases spanning the gap. Germline V lookup: CDR1 KGHSH, CDR2 LQKENI. This CDR3 spans 15 amino acids. The CDR3 DNA reads TGTGCCAGCTCACAGGACATGGTCAGCAATCAGCCCCAGCATTTT. Protein: CASSQDMVSNQPQHF.

This clone has more than one count but fewer than ten. J is TRBJ1-6 and V is TRBV4-1; the D gene is possibly TRBD1 (6 bases). V was cut by 4 bases and J by 7 bases, with 14 bases left in between. The germline gives CDR1 MGHRA, CDR2 YSYEKL. This CDR3 has 15 residues. Here the CDR3 reads CASSLSRGGNSPLHF. Written as DNA, the CDR3 is TGCGCCAGCAGCCTAAGTAGGGGGGGGAATTCACCCCTCCACTTT.

The chain uses TRBV6-6 and TRBJ2-6; D is perhaps TRBD2 (5 bases). The CDR3 loop spans 14 amino acids. Trimming left V 6 bases short and J 2 bases short, with 8 bases between. Germline V CDR1 and CDR2: MNHNY, SVGAGI (reference sequence). CDR3 sequence (DNA): TGTGCCAGCAGAGCCGGGACTGGGGCCAACGTCCTGACTTTC. Amino acids: CASRAGTGANVLTF.

The chain carries TRBV5-1 and TRBJ1-6; 10 nucleotides align to TRBD1. This CDR3 comprises 15 residues. CDR1 is SGHRS and CDR2 is YFSETQ in the germline V gene. V trimming: 5 bases; J trimming: 7 bases; junction bases outside the gene matches: 6. Here the CDR3 DNA reads TGCGCCAGCAGTCGACAGGGGGCAGAGAATTCACCCCTCCACTTT. This gives the protein CASSRQGAENSPLHF.

The chain recombines TRBV19 with TRBJ2-7; 10 nucleotides match TRBD1. The germline gives CDR1 LNHDA, CDR2 SQIVND (reference sequence). V lost 8 bases, J lost 6 bases, and 10 bases stayed unmatched. This CDR3 spans 14 amino acids. The CDR3, as DNA: TGTGCCAGTTCCGGACAGGGGGTGTTAGGCGAGCAGTACTTC. It encodes CASSGQGVLGEQYF.

The chain couples TRBV12-5 to TRBJ1-2, with 12 bases that match TRBD1. The junction had 10 bases not matched to a gene; V was cut back by 4 bases and J by 4 bases. Germline loops: CDR1 LGHNT, CDR2 FRNRAP. The CDR3 consists of 17 residues. The CDR3 nucleotides are TGTGCTAGTGGTTCCGCGCCGGGACAGGGGGCTTCCTATGGCTACACCTTC. It yields the protein CASGSAPGQGASYGYTF.

The chain uses TRBV10-3 and TRBJ2-7, with 13 nucleotides matching TRBD2. Germline CDR1 reads ENHRY; CDR2 reads SYGVKD. The CDR3 has 15 residues. V gave up 5 bases and J gave up 3 bases; unmatched junction bases: 4. CDR3: CAISRLAGGYYEQYF. In DNA, the CDR3 is TGTGCCATCAGTCGACTAGCGGGAGGCTACTACGAGCAGTACTTC.

The CDR3, as DNA: TGTGCCAGCAGCTGGGCAGGGGAGACCCAGTACTTC. This gives the protein CASSWAGETQYF. The rearrangement joins TRBV7-9 to TRBJ2-5; a weak D match, TRBD1 (5 bases). The CDR3 totals 12 residues. V was pared by 4 bases and J by 5 bases, with 8 bases between. CDR1 and CDR2 (germline): SEHNR, FQNEAQ (reference sequence).

The rearrangement uses TRBV19 and TRBJ2-7; no clear D gene. This CDR3 spans 13 amino acids. The V end was cut by 4 bases, the J end by 3 bases, with 10 bases between. Germline lookup yields CDR1 LNHDA and CDR2 SQIVND (reference sequence). CDR3: CASSRDTYYEQYF. CDR3 DNA sequence: TGTGCCAGTAGTAGAGACACTTACTACGAGCAGTACTTC. Looking up the rest from reference TRBV19 and TRBJ2-7 gives the full variable domain: DGGITQSPKYLFRKEGQNVTLSCEQNLNHDAMYWYRQDPGQGLRLIYYSQIVNDFQKGDIAEGYSVSREKKESFPLTVTSAQKNPTAFYLCASSRDTYYEQYFGPGTRLTVT.

The V and J genes are TRBV7-7 and TRBJ1-4; D is unresolved. The V gene lost 10 bases and the J gene lost 6 bases, with 12 bases spanning the gap. The CDR3 runs to 12 residues. Germline assignment: CDR1 SSHAT and CDR2 FNYEAQ (reference sequence). As DNA, the CDR3 is TGTGCCATAAGGAGGGAAGATGAAAAACTGTTTTTT. Its translation is CAIRREDEKLFF. Combining the CDR3 with reference TRBV7-7 and TRBJ1-4 gives the whole variable domain GAGVSQSPRYKVTKRGQDVTLRCDPISSHATLYWYQQALGQGPEFLTYFNYEAQPDKSGLPSDRFSAERPEGSISTLTIQRTEQRDSAMYRCAIRREDEKLFFGSGTQLSVL.

This chain connects TRBV2 to TRBJ2-1; a possible D gene is TRBD2 (6 bases). The V gene lost 9 bases and the J gene lost 0 bases, with 12 bases spanning the gap. The germline V gene encodes CDR1 SNHLY and CDR2 FYNNEI. The CDR3 is made up of 14 amino acids. The CDR3, as DNA: TGTGCCAGTAGATACGGGAGCTCCTACAATGAGCAGTTCTTC. Protein product: CASRYGSSYNEQFF.

The chain combines TRBV7-9 with TRBJ2-5, with 8 nucleotides matching TRBD1. This CDR3 has 16 residues. Germline V CDR1 and CDR2: SEHNR, FQNEAQ (reference sequence). J was trimmed by 2 bases and V by 3 bases; bases with no gene match: 8. The DNA of the CDR3 is TGTGCCAGCAGCTTTGAGTCAGGGGGCGGTCAAGAGACCCAGTACTTC. This codes for CASSFESGGGQETQYF. Drawing the rest from reference TRBV7-9 and TRBJ2-5, the complete variable domain is DTGVSQNPRHKITKRGQNVTFRCDPISEHNRLYWYRQTLGQGPEFLTYFQNEAQLEKSRLLSDRFSAERPKGSFSTLEIQRTEQGDSAMYLCASSFESGGGQETQYFGPGTRLLVL.

The chain recombines TRBV29-1 with TRBJ2-7; 9 positions match TRBD2. With 7 bases clipped from V and 5 bases from J, the junction kept 12 bases outside the gene matches. Germline CDR1 reads SQVTM; CDR2 reads ANQGSEA. The CDR3 length is 14 residues. The CDR3 bases are TGCAGCGCTAGACCTAGCGGGACGCTCAACGAGCAGTACTTC. It is translated as CSARPSGTLNEQYF.